This T cell receptor (beta chain) was recovered during a study of blood T cell repertoires in COVID-19. The table came from immunoSEQ multiplex PCR; TCRdb's copy has only in-frame clones and leaves some out. This sample carries nearly 90,000 clones, roughly 88% of them seen once, and the ten largest clones take about 0.51%. Germline V CDR1 and CDR2: SGHVS, FQNEAQ. The CDR3 is made up of 16 amino acids. Trimming removed 2 bases at V and 3 bases at J, with 17 bases between. The J gene is TRBJ2-7, the V gene TRBV7-8; a possible D gene is TRBD2 (6 bases). Sequencing input: peripheral blood. This clonotype was obtained from a man aged 60-69 years with acute or convalescent COVID-19. In DNA, the CDR3 is TGTGCCAGCAGCTTATTTCGACAGCGGGCAAACTACGAGCAGTACTTC. Amino acid sequence: CASSLFRQRANYEQYF. Together with reference TRBV7-8 and TRBJ2-7, the CDR3 gives the full variable domain: GAGVSQSPRYKVAKRGQDVALRCDPISGHVSLFWYQQALGQGPEFLTYFQNEAQLDKSGLPSDRFFAERPEGSVSTLKIQRTQQEDSAVYLCASSLFRQRANYEQYFGPGTRLTVT.